The rows below give T cell receptor beta chains drawn from one sample of a study of blood T cell repertoires in COVID-19. The repertoire was sequenced with immunoSEQ multiplex PCR; TCRdb's copy has only in-frame clones and lacks some. The table has 270,000 or so clones, around four fifths seen once. Sequencing was carried out using peripheral blood. The receptors were gathered from a woman aged 45-65 years who had recovered from COVID-19. Each CDR3 is given with its conserved first and last residue. D genes are given only for firm matches. Size values are once, few and many counts, or a class for expanded clones, and some rows have none.

D gene: TRBD1
clone size: NA
V gene: TRBV2
J gene: TRBJ2-7
CDR3 protein: CASSVDRAPHYEQYF
CDR3 DNA: TGTGCCAGCAGTGTGGACAGGGCGCCCCACTACGAGCAGTACTTC

D gene: TRBD1
clone size: NA
V gene: TRBV6-6
J gene: TRBJ1-2
CDR3 protein: CASSYLDRDGYTF
CDR3 DNA: TGTGCCAGCAGTTACCTGGACAGGGATGGCTACACCTTC

D gene: NA
clone size: NA
V gene: TRBV19
J gene: TRBJ2-1
CDR3 protein: CASSRGYGYNEQFF
CDR3 DNA: TGTGCCAGTAGTCGCGGCTATGGATACAATGAGCAGTTCTTC

D gene: NA
clone size: NA
V gene: TRBV19
J gene: TRBJ2-2
CDR3 protein: CASRSQGGTGELFF
CDR3 DNA: TGTGCCAGTAGGTCCCAAGGGGGCACCGGGGAGCTGTTTTTT

D gene: NA
clone size: few
V gene: TRBV5-6
J gene: TRBJ2-5
CDR3 protein: CASSLAGPSGETQYF
CDR3 DNA: TGTGCCAGCAGCTTGGCGGGGCCCAGCGGGGAGACCCAGTACTTC

D gene: NA
clone size: NA
V gene: TRBV24-1
J gene: TRBJ1-5
CDR3 protein: CATSDSGAVQPQHF
CDR3 DNA: TGTGCCACCAGTGACTCAGGGGCCGTGCAGCCCCAGCATTTT

D gene: TRBD1
clone size: few
V gene: TRBV28
J gene: TRBJ1-1
CDR3 protein: CASSLWTGGRGAEAFF
CDR3 DNA: TGTGCCAGCAGTTTATGGACAGGGGGCAGGGGGGCTGAAGCTTTCTTT

D gene: NA
clone size: NA
V gene: TRBV5-1
J gene: TRBJ2-7
CDR3 protein: CASSPLQGNEQYF
CDR3 DNA: TGCGCCAGCAGCCCCCTCCAGGGAAACGAGCAGTACTTC

D gene: NA
clone size: NA
V gene: TRBV5-4
J gene: TRBJ1-1
CDR3 protein: CASSPGGVGGTWAFF
CDR3 DNA: TGTGCCAGCAGCCCGGGAGGAGTCGGGGGCACTTGGGCTTTCTTT

D gene: TRBD2
clone size: NA
V gene: TRBV4-2
J gene: TRBJ2-1
CDR3 protein: CASSPRSLAGGRHEQFF
CDR3 DNA: TGTGCCAGCAGCCCACGAAGCCTAGCGGGAGGGAGACATGAGCAGTTCTTC